This TCR beta chain comes out of a study of blood T cell repertoires in COVID-19. Participants came from some 23 US areas, aged roughly 18 to 89 years. Original data processing: Quantification of nucleated cells was approximated via reference gene primer amplification. Profiling relied on immunoSEQ multiplex PCR, and the TCRdb table lists in-frame clones only, not all of them. Clonal size and the V and J genes are those of that table, whereas D and trimming came from the DNA. Of about 200,000 clones listed, 70% to 85% were seen once; the top ten hold approximately 15%. V lost 4 bases and J 8 bases, leaving 17 bases between the germline ends. CDR1 and CDR2 (germline): SGHTA, FQGNSA. The CDR3 is 14 amino acids.

The sequenced sample was PBMCs or T cells enriched from blood (not recorded which). This chain connects TRBV7-2 to TRBJ1-2; D call uncertain. The receptor was isolated from a man aged 35 to 55 who had recovered from COVID-19. The CDR3 nucleotides are TGTGCCAGCAGCTCCCAGTCACTAACCCCCGGCTACACCTTC. Translation: CASSSQSLTPGYTF.